This T cell receptor beta chain derives from a study of metastatic and nonmetastatic thyroid tumors. No patient received treatment before thyroid surgery. This CDR3 is built from 15 residues. The V and J ends lost 6 bases and 5 bases respectively, with 14 bases between them. Germline CDR1 and CDR2: MNHNS and SASEGT. MiXCR was used by TCRdb to re-call the PCR reads. The table shows roughly 4,500 clones, with approximately 40% occurring only once. This clone has more than one count but fewer than ten. The genes are TRBV6-1 and TRBJ1-6; no firm D call. The material sequenced was tumor tissue. This TCR was recovered from a male donor with papillary thyroid cancer or a benign thyroid nodule (not recorded which). Some clones in this sample may be carry-over from other donors' samples. The CDR3 loop reads CASSLGCLDNSPLHF. The CDR3 DNA reads as TGTGCCAGCAGCCTTGGGTGTCTCGATAATTCACCCCTCCACTTT.